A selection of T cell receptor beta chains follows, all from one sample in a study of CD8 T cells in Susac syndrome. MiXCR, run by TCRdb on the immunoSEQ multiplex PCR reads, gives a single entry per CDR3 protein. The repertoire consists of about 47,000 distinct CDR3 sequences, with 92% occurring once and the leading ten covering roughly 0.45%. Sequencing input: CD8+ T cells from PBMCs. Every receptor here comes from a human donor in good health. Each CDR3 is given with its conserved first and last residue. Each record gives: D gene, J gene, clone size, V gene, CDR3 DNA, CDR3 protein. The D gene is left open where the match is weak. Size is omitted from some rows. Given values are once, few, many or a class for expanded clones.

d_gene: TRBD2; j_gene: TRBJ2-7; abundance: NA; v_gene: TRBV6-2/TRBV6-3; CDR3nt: TGTGCCAGCAGTTTGCCCGGGACTAGCGACGAGCAGTACTTC; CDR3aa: CASSLPGTSDEQYF
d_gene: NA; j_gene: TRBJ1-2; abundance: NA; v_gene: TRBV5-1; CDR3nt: TGCGCCAGCAGCTTGGGACAGGATGGCTACACCTTC; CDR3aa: CASSLGQDGYTF
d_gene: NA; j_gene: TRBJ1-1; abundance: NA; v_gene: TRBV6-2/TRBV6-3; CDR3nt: TGTGCCAGCAGATTCCTCGACAGTGAAGCTTTCTTT; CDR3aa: CASRFLDSEAFF
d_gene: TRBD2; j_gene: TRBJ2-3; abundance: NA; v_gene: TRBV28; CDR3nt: TGTGCCAGCAGCCTAGCGGGGCGAAGCACAGATACGCAGTATTTT; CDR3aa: CASSLAGRSTDTQYF
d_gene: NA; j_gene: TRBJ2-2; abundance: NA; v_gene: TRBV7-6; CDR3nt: TGTGCCAGCAGTGGGGGCACCGGGGAGCTGTTTTTT; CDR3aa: CASSGGTGELFF
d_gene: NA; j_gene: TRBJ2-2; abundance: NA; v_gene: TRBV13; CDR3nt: TGTGCCAGCAGCTTAGGACTAGCCTCCGGGGAGCTGTTTTTT; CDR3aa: CASSLGLASGELFF
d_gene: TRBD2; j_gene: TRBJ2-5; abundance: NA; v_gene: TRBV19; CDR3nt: TGTGCCAGTAGTATAGAACGAGCGGGAGGGCCCTCGAAGACCCAGTACTTC; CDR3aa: CASSIERAGGPSKTQYF
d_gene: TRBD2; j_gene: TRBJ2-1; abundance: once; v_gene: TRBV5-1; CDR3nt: TGCGCCAGCAGCCTCCTAGCGGGACCCTCCTACAATGAGCAGTTCTTC; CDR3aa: CASSLLAGPSYNEQFF
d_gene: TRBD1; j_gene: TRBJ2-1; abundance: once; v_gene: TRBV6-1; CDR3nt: TGTGCCAGCAGTCTACGACAGGGCAATGAGCAGTTCTTC; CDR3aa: CASSLRQGNEQFF
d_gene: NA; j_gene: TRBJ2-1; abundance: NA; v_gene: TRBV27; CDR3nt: TGTGCCAGCAGTTTAAATCCTTGGAATGAGCAGTTCTTC; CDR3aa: CASSLNPWNEQFF
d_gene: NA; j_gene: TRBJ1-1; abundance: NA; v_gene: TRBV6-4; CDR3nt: TGTGCCAGCAGTGACGGTCCGAACACTGAAGCTTTCTTT; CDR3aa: CASSDGPNTEAFF
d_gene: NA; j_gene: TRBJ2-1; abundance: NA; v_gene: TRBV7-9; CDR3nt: TGTGCCAGCGAGGGCTACTTCAATGAGCAGTTCTTC; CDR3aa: CASEGYFNEQFF
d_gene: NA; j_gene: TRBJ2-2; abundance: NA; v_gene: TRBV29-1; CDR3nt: TGCAGCGTTTCGGGGGACACCGGGGAGCTGTTTTTT; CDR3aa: CSVSGDTGELFF
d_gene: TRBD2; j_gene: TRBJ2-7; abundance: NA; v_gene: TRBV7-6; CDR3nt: TGTGCCAGCAGCTTAGATAATCGGGCGGGGGTCTCCTTTTACGAGCAGTACTTC; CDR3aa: CASSLDNRAGVSFYEQYF
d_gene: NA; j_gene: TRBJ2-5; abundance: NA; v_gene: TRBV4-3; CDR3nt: TGCGCCAGCAGTCCTTACACCGGAGGGACGGAGACCCAGTACTTC; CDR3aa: CASSPYTGGTETQYF
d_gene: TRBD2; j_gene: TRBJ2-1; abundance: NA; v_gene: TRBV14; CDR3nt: TGTGCCAGCAGCCAATCCGGACTAGCGCGTAATGAGCAGTTCTTC; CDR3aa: CASSQSGLARNEQFF
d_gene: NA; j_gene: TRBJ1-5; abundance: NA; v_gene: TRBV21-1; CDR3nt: TGTGCCAGCAGCAAACCACCCTCCCGGGAAAGCAATCAGCCCCAGCATTTT; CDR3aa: CASSKPPSRESNQPQHF
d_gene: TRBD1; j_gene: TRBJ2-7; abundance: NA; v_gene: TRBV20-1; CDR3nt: TGCAGTGCTAGGGACAGGGCAAGGCACTACGAGCAGTACTTC; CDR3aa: CSARDRARHYEQYF
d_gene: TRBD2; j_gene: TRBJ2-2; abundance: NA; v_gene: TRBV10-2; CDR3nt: TGCGCCAGCAGTAAAAGCGGGAGTTGGACCGGGGAGCTGTTTTTT; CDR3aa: CASSKSGSWTGELFF
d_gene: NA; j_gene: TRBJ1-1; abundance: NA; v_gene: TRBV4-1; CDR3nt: TGCGCCAGCAGCCAAGAAAGACAGAACACTGAAGCTTTCTTT; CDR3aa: CASSQERQNTEAFF
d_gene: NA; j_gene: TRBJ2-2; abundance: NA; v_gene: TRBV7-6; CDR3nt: TGTGCCAGCGGCAGGGTCACCGGGGAGCTGTTTTTT; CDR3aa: CASGRVTGELFF
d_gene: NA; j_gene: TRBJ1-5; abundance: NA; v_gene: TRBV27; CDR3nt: TGTGCCAGCAGTTTATGGAGCAATCAGCCCCAGCATTTT; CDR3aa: CASSLWSNQPQHF
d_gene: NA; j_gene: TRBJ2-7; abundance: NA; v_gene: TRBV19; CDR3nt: TGTGCCAGTAGTATATCAAGGGAAGGGTATTACGAGCAGTACTTC; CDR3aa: CASSISREGYYEQYF
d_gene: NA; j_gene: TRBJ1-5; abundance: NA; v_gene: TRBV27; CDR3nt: TGTGCCAGCAGTCCCGCTACAGGGCCCCAAGAGCCCCAGCATTTT; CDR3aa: CASSPATGPQEPQHF
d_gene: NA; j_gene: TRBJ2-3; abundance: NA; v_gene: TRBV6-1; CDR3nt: TGTGCCAGCAAAGTACCTCCAGGGTACGCAGATACGCAGTATTTT; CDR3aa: CASKVPPGYADTQYF
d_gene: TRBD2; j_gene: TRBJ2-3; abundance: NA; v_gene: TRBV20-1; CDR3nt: TGCAGTGCTAGAGTTATTCTAGCGGGAGGGCCAGGGGATACGCAGTATTTT; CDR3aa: CSARVILAGGPGDTQYF
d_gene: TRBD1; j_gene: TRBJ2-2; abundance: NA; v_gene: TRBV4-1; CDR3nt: TGCGCCAGCAGCCCCGGACAGGGTGGCCCCCCGAACACCGGGGAGCTGTTTTTT; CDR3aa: CASSPGQGGPPNTGELFF
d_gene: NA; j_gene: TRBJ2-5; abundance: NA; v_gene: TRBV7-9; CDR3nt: TGTGCCAGCAGCAACCGATTTAGGGGGGTACAAGAGACCCAGTACTTC; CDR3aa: CASSNRFRGVQETQYF
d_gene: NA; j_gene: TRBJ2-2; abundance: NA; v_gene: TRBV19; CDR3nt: TGTGCCACCCAAGTACCGGGCCCCGGGGAGCTGTTTTTT; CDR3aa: CATQVPGPGELFF
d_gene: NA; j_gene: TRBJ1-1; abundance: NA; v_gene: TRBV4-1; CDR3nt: TGCGCCAGCAGCCAAGTTGCGGAGACTGAAGCTTTCTTT; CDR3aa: CASSQVAETEAFF
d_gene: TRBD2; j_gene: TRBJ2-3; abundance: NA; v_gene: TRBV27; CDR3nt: TGTGCCAGCACCCAAGCGGGAGAAAGGAATACGCAGTATTTT; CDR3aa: CASTQAGERNTQYF
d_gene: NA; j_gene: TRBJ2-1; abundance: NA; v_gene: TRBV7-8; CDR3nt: TGTGCCAGCAGCTTAGAAAGACTCCTACTTGACAATGAGCAGTTCTTC; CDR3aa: CASSLERLLLDNEQFF
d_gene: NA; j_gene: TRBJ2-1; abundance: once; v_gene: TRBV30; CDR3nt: TGTGCCTCCGATTCCCTTAGCTCCTACAATGAGCAGTTCTTC; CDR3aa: CASDSLSSYNEQFF
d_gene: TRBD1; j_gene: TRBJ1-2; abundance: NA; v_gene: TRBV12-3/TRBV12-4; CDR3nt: TGTGCCAGCAGTCCAGACAGGGGTAACTATGGCTACACCTTC; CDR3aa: CASSPDRGNYGYTF
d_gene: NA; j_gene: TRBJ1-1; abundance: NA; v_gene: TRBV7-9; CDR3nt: TGTGCCAGCAGCTTCGGGATTACTGAAGCTTTCTTT; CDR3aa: CASSFGITEAFF
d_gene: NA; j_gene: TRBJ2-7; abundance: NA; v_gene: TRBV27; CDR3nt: TGTGCCAGCAGTAACAGGGGAGGCCTCTACGAGCAGTACTTC; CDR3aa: CASSNRGGLYEQYF
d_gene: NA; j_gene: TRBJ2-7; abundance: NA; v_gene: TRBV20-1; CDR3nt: TGCAGTGCCAAACAGGGATATGCCTACGAGCAGTACTTC; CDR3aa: CSAKQGYAYEQYF
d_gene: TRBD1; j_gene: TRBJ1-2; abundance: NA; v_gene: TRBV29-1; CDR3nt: TGCAGCGTTACCCGATCCGGGACAGGGGGCCCTGGCTACACCTTC; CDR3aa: CSVTRSGTGGPGYTF
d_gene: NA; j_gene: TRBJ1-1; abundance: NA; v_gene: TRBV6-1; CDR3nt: TGTGCCAGCAGCCTGGTGGCGGGGGGAAGGAACACTGAAGCTTTCTTT; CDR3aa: CASSLVAGGRNTEAFF
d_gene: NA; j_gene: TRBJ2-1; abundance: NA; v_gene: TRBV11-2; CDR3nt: TGTGCCAGCAGCTTAGTGAAGGGGAATGAGCAGTTCTTC; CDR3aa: CASSLVKGNEQFF
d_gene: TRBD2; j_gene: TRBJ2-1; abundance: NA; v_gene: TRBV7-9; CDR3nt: TGTGCCAGCAGCACAACTAGCGGGAGCGCCCTTTACAATGAGCAGTTCTTC; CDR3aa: CASSTTSGSALYNEQFF
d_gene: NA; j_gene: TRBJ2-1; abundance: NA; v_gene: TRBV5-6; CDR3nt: TGTGCCAGCAGCTTGCGTGGGGGACCCTTATACAATGAGCAGTTCTTC; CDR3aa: CASSLRGGPLYNEQFF
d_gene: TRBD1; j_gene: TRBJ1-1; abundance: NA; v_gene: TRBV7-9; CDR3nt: TGTGCCAGCAGCTACGACAGGGGCCCTGAAGCTTTCTTT; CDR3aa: CASSYDRGPEAFF
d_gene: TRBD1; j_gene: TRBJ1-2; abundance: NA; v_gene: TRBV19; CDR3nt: TGTGCCAGTAGTAGTCCCGGGACAGGGTTCCATGGCTACACCTTC; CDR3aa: CASSSPGTGFHGYTF
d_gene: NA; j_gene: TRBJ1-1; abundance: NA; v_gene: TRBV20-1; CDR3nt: TGCAGTGCTAGAGATTTTTTAATGGGGAACACTGAAGCTTTCTTT; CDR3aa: CSARDFLMGNTEAFF
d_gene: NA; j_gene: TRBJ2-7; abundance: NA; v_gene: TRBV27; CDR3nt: TGTGCCAGCAGTAATCGACAGGCCTACGAGCAGTACTTC; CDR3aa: CASSNRQAYEQYF
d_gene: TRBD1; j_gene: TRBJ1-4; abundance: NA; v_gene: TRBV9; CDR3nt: TGTGCCAGCAGCGTCGACAGGGGAGGCGAAAAACTGTTTTTT; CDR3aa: CASSVDRGGEKLFF
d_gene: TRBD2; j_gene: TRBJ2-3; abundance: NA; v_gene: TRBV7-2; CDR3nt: TGTGCCAGCAGTTTCGGACTAGCGGAGGTGGCAGATACGCAGTATTTT; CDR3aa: CASSFGLAEVADTQYF
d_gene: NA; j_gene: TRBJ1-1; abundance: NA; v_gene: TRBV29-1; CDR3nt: TGCAGCGTCCGATTGGGGAGCACTGAAGCTTTCTTT; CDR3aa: CSVRLGSTEAFF
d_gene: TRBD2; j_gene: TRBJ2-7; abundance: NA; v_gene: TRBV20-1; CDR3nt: TGCAGTGCTAACAAGCGGGGGACTAACTACGAGCAGTACTTC; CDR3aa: CSANKRGTNYEQYF
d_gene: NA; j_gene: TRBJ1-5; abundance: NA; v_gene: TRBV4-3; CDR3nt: TGCGCCAGCAGCCAAGACTACAGCGGGAACAATCAGCCCCAGCATTTT; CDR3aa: CASSQDYSGNNQPQHF
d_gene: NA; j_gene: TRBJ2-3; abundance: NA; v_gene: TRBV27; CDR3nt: TGTGCCAGCAGTTTATACTACAGGAGCACAGATACGCAGTATTTT; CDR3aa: CASSLYYRSTDTQYF
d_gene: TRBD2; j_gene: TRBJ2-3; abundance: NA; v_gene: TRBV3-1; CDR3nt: TGTGCCAGCAGCCGGAGGACTAGCGGGAGCACAGATACGCAGTATTTT; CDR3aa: CASSRRTSGSTDTQYF
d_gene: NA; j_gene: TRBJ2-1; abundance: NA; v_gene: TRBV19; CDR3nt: TGTGCCAGTAGTATCACGGGCGGAAGGCCCGTCAATGAGCAGTTCTTC; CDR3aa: CASSITGGRPVNEQFF
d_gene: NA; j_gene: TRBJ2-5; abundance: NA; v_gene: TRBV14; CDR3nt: TGTGCCAGCAGCCAAATTTACAGGGAGGCACAAGAGACCCAGTACTTC; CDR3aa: CASSQIYREAQETQYF